The sequence of this T cell receptor (beta chain) was determined in a study of siplizumab effects on memory and regulatory T cells. Notes on the study in general: Poor capture below about 10^-5 frequency left most alloreactive clones unmapped to unstimulated subsets.

The CDR3 extends over 15 amino acids. From germline, CDR1 is MNHNY and CDR2 SVGAGI (reference sequence). V lost 6 bases and J lost 2; bases outside the gene matches: 8. Here immunoSEQ multiplex PCR was the method, and the copy in TCRdb shows in-frame clones only, minus some. Of 45,000 to 60,000 clones detected, about 90% appear once; the ten largest clones hold 0.35%. Remarks on this clone: What it binds is unknown.

Sequencing input: naive CD8+ T cells sorted from blood. This sequence was found in a human donor in good health. This chain uses TRBV6-6 with TRBJ2-3; 7 bases map to TRBD1. The CDR3 here is CASRTDRSVTDTQYF. The CDR3 DNA follows: TGTGCCAGCAGAACGGACAGGAGTGTCACAGATACGCAGTATTTT.